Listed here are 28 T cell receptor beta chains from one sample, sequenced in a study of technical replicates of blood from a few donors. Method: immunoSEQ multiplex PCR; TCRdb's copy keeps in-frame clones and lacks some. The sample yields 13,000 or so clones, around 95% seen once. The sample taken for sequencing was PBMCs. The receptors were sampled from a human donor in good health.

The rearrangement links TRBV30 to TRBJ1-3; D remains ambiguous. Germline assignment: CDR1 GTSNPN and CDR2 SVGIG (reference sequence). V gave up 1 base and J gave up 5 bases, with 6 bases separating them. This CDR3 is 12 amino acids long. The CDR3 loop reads CAWSETRNTIYF. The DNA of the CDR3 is TGTGCCTGGAGTGAAACAAGAAACACCATATATTTT.

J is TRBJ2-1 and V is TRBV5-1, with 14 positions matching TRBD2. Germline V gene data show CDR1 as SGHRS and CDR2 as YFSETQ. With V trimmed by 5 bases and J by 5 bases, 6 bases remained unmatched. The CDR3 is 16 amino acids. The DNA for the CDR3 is TGCGCCAGCAGGACTAGCGGGAGGGCCGGGAACAATGAGCAGTTCTTC. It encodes CASRTSGRAGNNEQFF.

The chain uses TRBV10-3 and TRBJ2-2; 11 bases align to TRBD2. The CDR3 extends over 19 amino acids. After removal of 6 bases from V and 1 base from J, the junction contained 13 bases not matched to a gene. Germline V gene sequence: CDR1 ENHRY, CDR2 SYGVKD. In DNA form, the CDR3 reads TGTGCCATCAGCACAGGGGGACTGACTAGCGGGAAGAACACCGGGGAGCTGTTTTTT. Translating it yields CAISTGGLTSGKNTGELFF.

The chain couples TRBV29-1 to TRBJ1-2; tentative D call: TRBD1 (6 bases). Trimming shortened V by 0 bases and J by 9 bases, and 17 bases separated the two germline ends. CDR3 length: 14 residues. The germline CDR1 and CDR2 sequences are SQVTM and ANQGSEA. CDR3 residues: CSVEDSGGGRRYTF. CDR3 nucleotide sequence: TGCAGCGTTGAAGATAGCGGGGGCGGAAGGCGCTACACCTTC.

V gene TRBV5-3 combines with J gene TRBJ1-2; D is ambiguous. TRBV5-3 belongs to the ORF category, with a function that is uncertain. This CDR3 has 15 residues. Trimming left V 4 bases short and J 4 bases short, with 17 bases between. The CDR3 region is CARSLSLGRLYGYTF. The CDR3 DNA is TGTGCCAGAAGCCTAAGCCTCGGGAGACTCTATGGCTACACCTTC.

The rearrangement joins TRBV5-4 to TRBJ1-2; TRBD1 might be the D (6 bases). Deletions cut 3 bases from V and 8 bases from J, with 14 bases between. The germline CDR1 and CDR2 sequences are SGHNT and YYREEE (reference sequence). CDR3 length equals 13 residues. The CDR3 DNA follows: TGTGCCAGCAGCTCTGAGGGGGAGGGAGGCTACACCTTC. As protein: CASSSEGEGGYTF.

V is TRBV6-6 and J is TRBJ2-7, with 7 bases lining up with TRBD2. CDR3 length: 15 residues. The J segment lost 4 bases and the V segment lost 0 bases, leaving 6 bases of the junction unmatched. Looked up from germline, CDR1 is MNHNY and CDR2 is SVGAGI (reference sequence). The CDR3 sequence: CASSYSSSGGYEQYF. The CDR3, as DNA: TGTGCCAGCAGTTACTCGAGTTCGGGGGGATACGAGCAGTACTTC.

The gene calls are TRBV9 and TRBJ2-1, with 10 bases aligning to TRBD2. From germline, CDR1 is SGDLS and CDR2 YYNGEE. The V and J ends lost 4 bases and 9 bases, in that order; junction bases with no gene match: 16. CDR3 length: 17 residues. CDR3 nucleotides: TGTGCCAGCAGCCCCGCGGTTGGTAGCGGGAGGTCGGGTGAGCAGTTCTTC. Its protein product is CASSPAVGSGRSGEQFF.

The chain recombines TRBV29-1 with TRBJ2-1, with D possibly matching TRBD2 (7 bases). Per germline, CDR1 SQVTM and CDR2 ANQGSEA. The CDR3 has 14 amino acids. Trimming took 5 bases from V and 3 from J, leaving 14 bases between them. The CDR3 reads CSVRGGVDYNEQFF. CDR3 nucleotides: TGCAGCGTTCGAGGGGGGGTAGACTACAATGAGCAGTTCTTC.

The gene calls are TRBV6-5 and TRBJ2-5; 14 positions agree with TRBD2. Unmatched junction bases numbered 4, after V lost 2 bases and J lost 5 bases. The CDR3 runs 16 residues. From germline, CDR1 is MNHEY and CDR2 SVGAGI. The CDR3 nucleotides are TGTGCCAGCAGTTACCAGGGACTAGCGGGAGTGGAGACCCAGTACTTC. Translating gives CASSYQGLAGVETQYF.

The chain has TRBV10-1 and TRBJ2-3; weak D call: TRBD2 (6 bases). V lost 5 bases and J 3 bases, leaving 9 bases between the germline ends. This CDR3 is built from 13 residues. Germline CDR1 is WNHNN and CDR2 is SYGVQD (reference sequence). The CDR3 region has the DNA TGCGCCAGCAGTCGGGGACTTACAGATACGCAGTATTTT. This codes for CASSRGLTDTQYF.

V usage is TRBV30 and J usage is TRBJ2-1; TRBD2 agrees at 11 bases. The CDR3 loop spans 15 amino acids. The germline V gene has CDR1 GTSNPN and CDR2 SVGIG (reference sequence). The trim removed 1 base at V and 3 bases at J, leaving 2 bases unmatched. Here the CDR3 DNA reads TGTGCCTGGAGTGCGACTAGCGGGAACTACAATGAGCAGTTCTTC. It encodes CAWSATSGNYNEQFF.

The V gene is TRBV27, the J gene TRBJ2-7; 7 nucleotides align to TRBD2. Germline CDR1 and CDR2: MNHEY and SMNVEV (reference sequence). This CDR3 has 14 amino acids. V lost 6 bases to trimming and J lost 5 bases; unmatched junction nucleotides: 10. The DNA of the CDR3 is TGTGCCAGCAGGGGTATACTAGCGATTCACGAGCAGTACTTC. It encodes CASRGILAIHEQYF.

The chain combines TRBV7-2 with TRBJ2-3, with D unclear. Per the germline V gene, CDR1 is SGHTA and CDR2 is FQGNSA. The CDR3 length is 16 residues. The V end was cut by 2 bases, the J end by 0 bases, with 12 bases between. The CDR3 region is CASSLILGRSTDTQYF. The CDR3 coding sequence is TGTGCCAGCAGCTTAATATTGGGCAGGAGCACAGATACGCAGTATTTT.

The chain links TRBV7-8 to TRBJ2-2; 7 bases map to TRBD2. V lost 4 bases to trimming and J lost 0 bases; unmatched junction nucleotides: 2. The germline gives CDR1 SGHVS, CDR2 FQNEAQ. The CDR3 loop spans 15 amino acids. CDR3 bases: TGTGCCAGCAGCTCCGGGGGGACGAACACCGGGGAGCTGTTTTTT. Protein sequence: CASSSGGTNTGELFF.

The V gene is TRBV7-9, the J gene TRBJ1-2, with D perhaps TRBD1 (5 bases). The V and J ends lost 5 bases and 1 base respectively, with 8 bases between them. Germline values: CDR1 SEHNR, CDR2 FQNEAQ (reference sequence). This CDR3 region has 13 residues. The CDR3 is CASSLDSNYGYTF. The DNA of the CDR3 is TGTGCCAGCAGCCTTGACAGTAACTATGGCTACACCTTC.

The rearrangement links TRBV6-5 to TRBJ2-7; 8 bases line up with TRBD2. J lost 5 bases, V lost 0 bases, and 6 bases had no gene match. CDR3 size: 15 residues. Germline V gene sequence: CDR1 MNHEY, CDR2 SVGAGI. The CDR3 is CASSYSAGGGNEQYF. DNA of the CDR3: TGTGCCAGCAGTTACTCGGCGGGGGGCGGGAACGAGCAGTACTTC.

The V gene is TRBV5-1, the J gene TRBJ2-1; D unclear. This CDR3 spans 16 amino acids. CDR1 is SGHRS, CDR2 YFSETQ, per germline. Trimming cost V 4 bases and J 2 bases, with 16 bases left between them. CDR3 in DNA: TGCGCCAGCAGCCCCGGCACGGGTATGACCTACAATGAGCAGTTCTTC. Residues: CASSPGTGMTYNEQFF. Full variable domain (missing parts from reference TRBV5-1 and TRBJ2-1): KAGVTQTPRYLIKTRGQQVTLSCSPISGHRSVSWYQQTPGQGLQFLFEYFSETQRNKGNFPGRFSGRQFSNSRSEMNVSTLELGDSALYLCASSPGTGMTYNEQFFGPGTRLTVL.

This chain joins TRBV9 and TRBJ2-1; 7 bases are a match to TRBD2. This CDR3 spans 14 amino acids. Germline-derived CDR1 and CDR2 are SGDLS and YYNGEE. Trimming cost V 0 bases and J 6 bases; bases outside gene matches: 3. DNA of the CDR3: TGTGCCAGCAGCGTAGGAGCTAGCGGCAATGAGCAGTTCTTC. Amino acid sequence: CASSVGASGNEQFF.

The CDR3 spells CASSQDFSGSPTDTQYF. The CDR3 DNA is TGTGCCAGCAGCCAGGATTTTAGCGGGAGCCCCACAGATACGCAGTATTTT. V usage is TRBV4-2 and J usage is TRBJ2-3; 9 nucleotides align to TRBD2. The CDR3 loop spans 17 amino acids. Germline CDR1 LGHNA, CDR2 YNFKEQ. Trimming took 3 bases from V and 2 from J; bases not matched to a gene: 9.

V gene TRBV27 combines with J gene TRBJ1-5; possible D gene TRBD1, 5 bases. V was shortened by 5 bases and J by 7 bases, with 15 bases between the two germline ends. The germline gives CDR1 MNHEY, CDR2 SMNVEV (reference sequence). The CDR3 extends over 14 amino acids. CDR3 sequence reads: CASSPRALGQPQHF. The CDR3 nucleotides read TGTGCCAGCAGTCCCAGGGCCTTGGGGCAGCCCCAGCATTTT.

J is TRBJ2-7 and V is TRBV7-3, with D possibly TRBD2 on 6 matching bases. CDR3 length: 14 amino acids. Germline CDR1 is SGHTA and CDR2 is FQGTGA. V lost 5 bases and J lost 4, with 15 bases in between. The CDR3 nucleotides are TGTGCCAGCAGCCCCGCGGGAAGATCGTACGAGCAGTACTTC. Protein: CASSPAGRSYEQYF.

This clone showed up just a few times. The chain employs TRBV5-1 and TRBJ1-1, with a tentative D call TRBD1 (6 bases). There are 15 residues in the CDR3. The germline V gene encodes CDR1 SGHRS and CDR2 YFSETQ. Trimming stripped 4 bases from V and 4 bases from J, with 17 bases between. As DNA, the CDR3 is TGCGCCAGCAGCCAGAATGAGGGGGGGAGCACTGAAGCTTTCTTT. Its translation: CASSQNEGGSTEAFF.

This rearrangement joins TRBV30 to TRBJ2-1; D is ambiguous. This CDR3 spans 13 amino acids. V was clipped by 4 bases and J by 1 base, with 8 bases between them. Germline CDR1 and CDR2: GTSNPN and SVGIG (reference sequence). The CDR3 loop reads CAWTLPSYNEQFF. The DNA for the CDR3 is TGTGCCTGGACTCTTCCGTCCTACAATGAGCAGTTCTTC.

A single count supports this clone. The CDR3 reads CASSTSTDTQYF. Written as DNA, the CDR3 is TGTGCCAGCAGCACTAGCACAGATACGCAGTATTTT. The chain employs TRBV7-9 and TRBJ2-3, with no clear D. The CDR3 runs 12 residues. CDR1 and CDR2 (germline): SEHNR, FQNEAQ (reference sequence). The germline V and J ends were trimmed by 5 bases and 0 bases, with 3 bases remaining between them. Looking up the rest from reference TRBV7-9 and TRBJ2-3 gives the full variable domain: DTGVSQNPRHKITKRGQNVTFRCDPISEHNRLYWYRQTLGQGPEFLTYFQNEAQLEKSRLLSDRFSAERPKGSFSTLEIQRTEQGDSAMYLCASSTSTDTQYFGPGTRLTVL.

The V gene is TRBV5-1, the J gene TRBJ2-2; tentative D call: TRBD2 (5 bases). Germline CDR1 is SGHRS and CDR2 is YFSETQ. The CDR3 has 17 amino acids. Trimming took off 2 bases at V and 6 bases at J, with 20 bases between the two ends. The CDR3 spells CASSFVRGLRVSGELFF. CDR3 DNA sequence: TGCGCCAGCAGCTTTGTTCGAGGACTCCGTGTCTCCGGGGAGCTGTTTTTT.

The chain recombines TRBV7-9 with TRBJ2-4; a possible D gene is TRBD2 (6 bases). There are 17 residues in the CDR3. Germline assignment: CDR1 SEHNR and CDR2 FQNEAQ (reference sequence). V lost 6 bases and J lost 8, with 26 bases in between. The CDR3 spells CASRADLAVKAGDIQYF. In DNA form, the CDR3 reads TGTGCCAGCAGGGCCGATTTAGCGGTTAAAGCCGGGGACATTCAGTACTTC.

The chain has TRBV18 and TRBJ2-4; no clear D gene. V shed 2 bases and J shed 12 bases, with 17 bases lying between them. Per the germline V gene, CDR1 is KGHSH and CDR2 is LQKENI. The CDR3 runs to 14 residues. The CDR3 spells CASSPGETRKDQYF. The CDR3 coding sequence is TGTGCCAGCTCACCAGGAGAGACTCGTAAGGATCAGTACTTC.